In this sample, the clone carrying this TCR beta chain turned up a few times. The antigen is unknown. Trimming cost V 1 base and J 8 bases, with 3 bases left between them. CDR1 MNHEY and CDR2 SMNVEV come from the germline V gene (reference sequence). There are 11 residues in the CDR3. These data belong to a study of beta chain features in type 1 diabetes. Study-wide context: 107,917,701 sorted cells were examined across all samples.

Regarding the study as a whole: Shorter TCRB CDR3s, moderately but significantly so, were found in Type 1 diabetes patients in all four CD4+ subsets.

The authors reverse transcribed all of the isolated RNA, so sequencing captured expressed TCRB transcripts. Produced via immunoSEQ multiplex PCR; TCRdb's table is partial and in-frame only. The repertoire holds almost 350,000 clones, with 7% to 10% as singletons. The TCR originated in a man between 25 and 39 years old with type 1 diabetes. The sample consisted of central memory CD4+ T cells from blood. This chain connects TRBV27 to TRBJ2-1; D gene unclear. The CDR3 DNA reads as TGTGCCAGCAGTTTATTCGATGAGCAGTTCTTC. The encoded protein is CASSLFDEQFF.